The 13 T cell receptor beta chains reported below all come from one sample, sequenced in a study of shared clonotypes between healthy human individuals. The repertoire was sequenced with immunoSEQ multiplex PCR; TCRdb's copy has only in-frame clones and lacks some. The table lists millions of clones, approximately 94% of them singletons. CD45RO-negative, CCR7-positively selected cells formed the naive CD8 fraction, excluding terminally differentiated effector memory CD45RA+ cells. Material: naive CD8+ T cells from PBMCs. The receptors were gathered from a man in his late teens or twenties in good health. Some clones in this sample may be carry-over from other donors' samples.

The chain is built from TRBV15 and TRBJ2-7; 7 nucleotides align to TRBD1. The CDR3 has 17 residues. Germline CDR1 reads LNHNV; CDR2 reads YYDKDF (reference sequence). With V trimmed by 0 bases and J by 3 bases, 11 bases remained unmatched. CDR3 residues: CATSRDRIDRAGYEQYF. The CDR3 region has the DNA TGTGCCACCAGCAGAGATCGAATAGACAGGGCGGGCTACGAGCAGTACTTC.

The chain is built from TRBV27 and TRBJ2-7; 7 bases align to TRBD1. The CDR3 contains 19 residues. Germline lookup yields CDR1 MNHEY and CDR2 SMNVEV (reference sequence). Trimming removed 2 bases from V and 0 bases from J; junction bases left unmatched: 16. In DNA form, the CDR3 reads TGTGCCAGCAGTTTAGGTTTTTCTACAACAGGGGATCCCTCCTACGAGCAGTACTTC. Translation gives CASSLGFSTTGDPSYEQYF.

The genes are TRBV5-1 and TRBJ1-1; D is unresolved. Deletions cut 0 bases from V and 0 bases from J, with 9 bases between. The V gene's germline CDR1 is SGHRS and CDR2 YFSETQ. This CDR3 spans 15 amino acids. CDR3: CASSLGEGVNTEAFF. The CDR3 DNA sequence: TGCGCCAGCAGCTTGGGGGAGGGCGTGAACACTGAAGCTTTCTTT.

The CDR3 sequence: CASSSIPTLSGRAYEQYF. In DNA, the CDR3 is TGTGCCAGCAGTTCCATCCCCACCCTGAGCGGGAGGGCTTACGAGCAGTACTTC. The chain recombines TRBV28 with TRBJ2-7; 10 nucleotides match TRBD2. V was pared by 4 bases and J by 4 bases, with 16 bases of the junction left unmatched. This CDR3 is 18 amino acids long. In germline, CDR1 is MDHEN, CDR2 SYDVKM.

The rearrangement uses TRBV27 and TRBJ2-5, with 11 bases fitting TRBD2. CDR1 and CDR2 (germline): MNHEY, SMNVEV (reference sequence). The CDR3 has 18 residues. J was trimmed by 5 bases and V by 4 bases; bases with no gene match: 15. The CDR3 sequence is CASSSPGLAALNRETQYF. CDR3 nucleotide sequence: TGTGCCAGCAGTTCCCCGGGACTAGCGGCGTTGAATAGGGAGACCCAGTACTTC.

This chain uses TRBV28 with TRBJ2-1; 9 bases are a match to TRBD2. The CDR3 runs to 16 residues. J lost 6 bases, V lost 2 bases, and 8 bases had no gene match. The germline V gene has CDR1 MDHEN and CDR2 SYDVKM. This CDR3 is CASSLLAGPGGNEQFF. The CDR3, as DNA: TGTGCCAGCAGTTTACTAGCGGGACCAGGTGGCAATGAGCAGTTCTTC.

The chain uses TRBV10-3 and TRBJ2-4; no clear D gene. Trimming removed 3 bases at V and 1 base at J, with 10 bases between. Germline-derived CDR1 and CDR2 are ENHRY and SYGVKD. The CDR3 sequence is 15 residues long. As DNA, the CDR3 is TGTGCCATCAGTGACCCCCCGGGTGCCAAAAACATTCAGTACTTC. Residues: CAISDPPGAKNIQYF.

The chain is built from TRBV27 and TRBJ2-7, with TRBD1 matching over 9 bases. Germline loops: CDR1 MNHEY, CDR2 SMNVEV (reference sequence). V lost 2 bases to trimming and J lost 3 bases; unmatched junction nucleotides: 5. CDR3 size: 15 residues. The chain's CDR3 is CASSLGQGNRYEQYF. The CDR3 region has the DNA TGTGCCAGCAGTTTAGGACAGGGGAATCGCTACGAGCAGTACTTC.

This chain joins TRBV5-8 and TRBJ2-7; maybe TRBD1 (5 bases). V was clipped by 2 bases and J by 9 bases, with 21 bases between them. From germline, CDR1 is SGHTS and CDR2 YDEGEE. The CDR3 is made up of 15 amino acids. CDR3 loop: CASSFSGLVLRGQYF. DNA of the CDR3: TGTGCCAGCAGCTTTTCAGGGTTAGTCCTTAGGGGGCAGTACTTC.

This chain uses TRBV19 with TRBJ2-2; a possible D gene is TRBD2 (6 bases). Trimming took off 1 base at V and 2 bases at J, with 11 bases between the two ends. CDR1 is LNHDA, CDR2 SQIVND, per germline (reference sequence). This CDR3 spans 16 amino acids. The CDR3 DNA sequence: TGTGCCAGTAGTATAGTGGGCGGGATCAACACCGGGGAGCTGTTTTTT. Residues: CASSIVGGINTGELFF.

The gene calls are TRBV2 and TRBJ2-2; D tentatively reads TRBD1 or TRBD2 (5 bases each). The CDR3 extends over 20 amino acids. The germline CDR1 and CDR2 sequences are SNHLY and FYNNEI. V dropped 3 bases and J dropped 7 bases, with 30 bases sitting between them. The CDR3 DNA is TGTGCCAGCAGTGAGATGGGGGACGGGCGATCGGCTAAACGGGGCGGGGAGCTGTTTTTT. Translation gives CASSEMGDGRSAKRGGELFF. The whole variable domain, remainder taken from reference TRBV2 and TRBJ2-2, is EPEVTQTPSHQVTQMGQEVILRCVPISNHLYFYWYRQILGQKVEFLVSFYNNEISEKSEIFDDQFSVERPDGSNFTLKIRSTKLEDSAMYFCASSEMGDGRSAKRGGELFFGEGSRLTVL.

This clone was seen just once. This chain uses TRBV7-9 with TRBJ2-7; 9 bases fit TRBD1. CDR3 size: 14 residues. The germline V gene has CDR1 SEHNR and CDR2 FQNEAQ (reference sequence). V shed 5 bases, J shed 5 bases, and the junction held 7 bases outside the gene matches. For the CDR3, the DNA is TGTGCCAGCAGCGGGGACAGGGTCTTTGACGAGCAGTACTTC. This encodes CASSGDRVFDEQYF. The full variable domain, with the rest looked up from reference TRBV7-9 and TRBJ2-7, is DTGVSQNPRHKITKRGQNVTFRCDPISEHNRLYWYRQTLGQGPEFLTYFQNEAQLEKSRLLSDRFSAERPKGSFSTLEIQRTEQGDSAMYLCASSGDRVFDEQYFGPGTRLTVT.

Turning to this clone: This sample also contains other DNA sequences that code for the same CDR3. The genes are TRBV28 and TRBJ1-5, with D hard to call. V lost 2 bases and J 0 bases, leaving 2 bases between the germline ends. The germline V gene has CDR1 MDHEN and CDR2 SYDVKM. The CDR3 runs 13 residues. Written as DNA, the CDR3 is TGTGCCAGCAGTTTAAATAGCAATCAGCCCCAGCATTTT. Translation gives CASSLNSNQPQHF.